Each of the 21 T cell receptor beta chains below was sequenced from the same sample in a study of T-cell reconstitution after alpha-beta-depleted transplantation in children. Using unique molecular identifiers, the investigators prepared the TCRbeta library. TCRdb used MiXCR to reprocess the PCR reads, holding one entry per CDR3 protein. The repertoire holds hundreds of thousands of distinct CDR3 sequences, with 10% to 15% as singletons. The sample in question was PBMCs, mostly from graft donor cells, obtained 360 days after TCRalphabeta/CD19-depleted stem cell transplant. All receptors come from a male patient aged 10 to 17 who had a stem cell transplant for acute myeloid leukemia, so the T cells may come from the graft donor.

Many counts were recorded for this clonotype. The chain joins TRBV5-1 to TRBJ2-5, with 14 bases identical to TRBD2. Germline V gene data show CDR1 as SGHRS and CDR2 as YFSETQ. The CDR3 sequence is 15 residues long. V was pared by 9 bases and J by 11 bases, with 15 bases of the junction left unmatched. In DNA, the CDR3 is TGCGCCAACCCGCTGGGACTAGCGGGGGCCTGGTTGCAGTACTTC. Its translation: CANPLGLAGAWLQYF.

In this sample, this clonotype turned up many times. This sequence joins TRBV29-1 and TRBJ2-7; possibly TRBD1 for D (6 bases). Trimming stripped 4 bases from V and 4 bases from J, with 11 bases between. This CDR3 is built from 12 residues. CDR1 and CDR2 (germline): SQVTM, ANQGSEA. CDR3 residues: CSVVGQGYEQYF. The CDR3 nucleotides read TGCAGCGTTGTGGGGCAGGGGTACGAGCAGTACTTC.

This clonotype was picked up a small number of times. The chain links TRBV6-5 to TRBJ1-1; TRBD1 is a possible D gene (5 bases). The V gene's germline CDR1 is MNHEY and CDR2 SVGAGI. Trimming pared 2 bases from V and 0 bases from J, leaving 10 bases between. The CDR3 extends over 15 amino acids. The CDR3 bases are TGTGCCAGCAGTTACAAAGGGACGGTGAACACTGAAGCTTTCTTT. This codes for CASSYKGTVNTEAFF.

This clonotype was seen only a few times. V gene TRBV9 combines with J gene TRBJ1-1; perhaps TRBD1 as D (6 bases). V was trimmed by 0 bases and J by 4 bases, leaving 10 bases between them. This CDR3 comprises 14 residues. Germline CDR1 and CDR2: SGDLS and YYNGEE. CDR3 sequence reads: CASSVEGVVTEAFF. The CDR3 nucleotides are TGTGCCAGCAGCGTAGAGGGGGTGGTCACTGAAGCTTTCTTT.

The chain employs TRBV24-1 and TRBJ2-1; possibly TRBD1 or TRBD2 for D (5 bases each). The germline gives CDR1 KGHDR, CDR2 SFDVKD. The CDR3 runs 15 residues. The V and J ends lost 0 bases and 8 bases respectively, with 13 bases between them. As DNA, the CDR3 is TGTGCCACCAGTGATTTGAGCGTCAGAGGGGATGAGCAGTTCTTC. Translated, it gives CATSDLSVRGDEQFF.

There are a few counts of this clonotype. The chain carries TRBV12-3 or TRBV12-4 and TRBJ1-2, with D maybe TRBD1 (5 bases). Trimming took 5 bases from V and 5 from J, leaving 9 bases between them. CDR3 length: 12 residues. CDR3 nucleotides: TGTGCCAGCAGTCAGGGACCGTATGGCTACACCTTC. It encodes CASSQGPYGYTF.

This sequence joins TRBV7-2 and TRBJ2-3; D gene unclear. V lost 3 bases to trimming and J lost 2 bases, with 9 bases between them. The CDR3 contains 14 residues. Per germline, CDR1 SGHTA and CDR2 FQGNSA. The CDR3 sequence is CASSFSFPTDTQYF. The CDR3 DNA reads as TGTGCCAGCAGCTTTAGTTTCCCCACAGATACGCAGTATTTT.

The CDR3 nucleotides are TGTGCCAGCAGCTTCCCAGGGGCGAACACTGAAGCTTTCTTT. It is translated as CASSFPGANTEAFF. This rearrangement joins TRBV7-9 to TRBJ1-1, with D maybe TRBD1 (6 bases). The germline V gene encodes CDR1 SEHNR and CDR2 FQNEAQ (reference sequence). This CDR3 contains 14 residues. Trimming removed 3 bases from V and 1 base from J, with 9 bases in between.

Turning to this clonotype: Relative to the germline gene, one junction end is altered; a read error may explain this. The chain is built from TRBV20-1 and TRBJ1-4; 7 bases map to TRBD1. The CDR3 spans 14 residues. The germline V gene encodes CDR1 DFQATT and CDR2 SNEGSKA (reference sequence). The CDR3 sequence: CSASGGTVDDKLFF. CDR3 nucleotide sequence: TGCAGTGCTAGTGGAGGGACAGTCGATGATAAACTGTTTTTT.

The chain uses TRBV2 and TRBJ2-5; 11 bases are a match to TRBD1. V was clipped by 6 bases and J by 2 bases; unmatched bases: 5. Germline lookup yields CDR1 SNHLY and CDR2 FYNNEI. This CDR3 spans 15 amino acids. The CDR3 sequence: CASRTGTGGQETQYF. Written as DNA, the CDR3 is TGTGCCAGCAGGACCGGGACAGGGGGGCAAGAGACCCAGTACTTC.

The table lists this clonotype with a few counts. The genes are TRBV7-9 and TRBJ2-5; D unresolved. V gave up 1 base and J gave up 3 bases, with 12 bases separating them. Germline V gives CDR1 SEHNR, CDR2 FQNEAQ (reference sequence). The CDR3 contains 15 residues. The CDR3 region is CASSLGRWQEETQYF. CDR3 bases: TGTGCCAGCAGCTTAGGTCGGTGGCAGGAAGAGACCCAGTACTTC.

V gene TRBV27 combines with J gene TRBJ2-2; D is unclear. V was cut by 7 bases and J by 1 base, with 10 bases left in between. The CDR3 is made up of 14 amino acids. In germline, CDR1 is MNHEY, CDR2 SMNVEV (reference sequence). CDR3 region: CASTTPGNTGELFF. In DNA form, the CDR3 reads TGTGCCAGCACTACCCCAGGGAACACCGGGGAGCTGTTTTTT.

This clonotype appeared many times. The V call is TRBV18, the J call TRBJ2-7, with D uncertain. The V end lost 3 bases, the J end lost 0 bases, and 12 bases lay between the germline ends. Germline V lookup: CDR1 KGHSH, CDR2 LQKENI. The CDR3 loop spans 15 amino acids. The CDR3 sequence: CASSPAAVSSYEQYF. The CDR3 DNA reads as TGTGCCAGCTCACCCGCGGCGGTGAGCTCCTACGAGCAGTACTTC.

This clonotype was detected only a few times. This chain links TRBV27 with TRBJ2-7; D may be TRBD2 (7 bases). CDR1 is MNHEY, CDR2 SMNVEV, per germline (reference sequence). V lost 9 bases, J lost 2 bases, and 26 bases lay in between. The CDR3 covers 17 residues. CDR3 sequence (DNA): TGTGCCAGTTGGGGGGGGCGCCCAGCGAAGGTAGCCTACGAGCAGTACGTC. This encodes CASWGGRPAKVAYEQYV.

This clonotype was detected only a few times. The chain couples TRBV29-1 to TRBJ2-7, with a possible D match to TRBD2 (5 bases). This CDR3 comprises 13 residues. The germline V gene has CDR1 SQVTM and CDR2 ANQGSEA. V lost 4 bases, J lost 0 bases, and 10 bases lay in between. The CDR3 DNA is TGCAGCGTTGTGTCCGGGGACTCCTACGAGCAGTACTTC. Amino acid sequence: CSVVSGDSYEQYF.

This clonotype was found a few times. The J gene is TRBJ2-7, the V gene TRBV27; TRBD1 agrees at 10 bases. The J segment lost 5 bases and the V segment lost 4 bases, leaving 5 bases of the junction unmatched. Germline lookup yields CDR1 MNHEY and CDR2 SMNVEV (reference sequence). The CDR3 runs 14 residues. CDR3 coding DNA: TGTGCCAGCAGTTCCATGGGACAGGGGAACGAGCAGTACTTC. Its protein product is CASSSMGQGNEQYF.

This clonotype was seen a few times. V is TRBV24-1 and J is TRBJ2-5, with a weak D call TRBD1 (5 bases). The CDR3 sequence is 15 residues long. Trimming took off 4 bases at V and 5 bases at J, with 16 bases between the two ends. CDR1 and CDR2 from the germline V gene are KGHDR and SFDVKD. The chain's CDR3 is CATSERTLTRETQYF. The CDR3 DNA follows: TGTGCCACCAGTGAGCGGACACTAACCAGGGAGACCCAGTACTTC.

V and J are TRBV6-4 and TRBJ2-1; a weak D match, TRBD2 (8 bases). The CDR3 length is 19 residues. Looked up from germline, CDR1 is MRHNA and CDR2 is SNTAGT. DNA for the CDR3: TGTACCTGCAGTCCCCGGGAGGGGGCAATCCTAAGCTCCTACAATGAGCAGTTCTTC. Translating it yields CTCSPREGAILSSYNEQFF.

The CDR3 spells CACGTGGNGELFF. The CDR3 bases are TGTGCCTGCGGGACAGGGGGCAATGGGGAGCTGTTTTTT. V is TRBV30 and J is TRBJ2-2; 12 nucleotides match TRBD1. Unmatched junction bases numbered 4, after V lost 6 bases and J lost 8 bases. The CDR3 runs to 13 residues. CDR1 GTSNPN and CDR2 SVGIG come from the germline V gene (reference sequence).

V gene TRBV18 combines with J gene TRBJ2-7; D possibly corresponds to TRBD1 (6 bases). The V end was cut by 10 bases, the J end by 2 bases, with 18 bases between. This CDR3 has 14 amino acids. The germline V gene encodes CDR1 KGHSH and CDR2 LQKENI. The CDR3, as DNA: TGTGCCACTCGATTAGTGGCAGGGGCCTACGAGCAGTACTTC. Protein sequence: CATRLVAGAYEQYF.

This clonotype was detected many times. The chain has TRBV29-1 and TRBJ2-5, with a possible D match to TRBD2 (7 bases). The germline gives CDR1 SQVTM, CDR2 ANQGSEA. The V and J ends lost 4 bases and 6 bases respectively, with 18 bases between them. The CDR3 runs to 14 residues. The DNA for the CDR3 is TGCAGCGTTGGACAGAAAAGGGGGGGCAAGACCCAGTACTTC. As protein: CSVGQKRGGKTQYF.